One and the same sample provided the 15 T cell receptor beta chains below, sequenced in a study of T cells in Graves' hyperthyroidism and ophthalmopathy. Amplification yielded TCR beta CDR3 regions, with RNA transcripts as the source. TCR CDR3 regions were first amplified by RT-PCR with HTBI primers. In TCRdb, the multiplex PCR reads were re-called with MiXCR into one record per CDR3 protein. This table holds approximately 600,000 distinct CDR3 sequences, roughly 15% found once. The material sequenced was blood. These receptors were taken from a young woman with Graves' hyperthyroidism.

The rearrangement uses TRBV7-9 and TRBJ2-1; 7 nucleotides match TRBD1. V shed 0 bases, J shed 8 bases, and the junction held 10 bases outside the gene matches. Germline V gene lookup returns CDR1 SEHNR and CDR2 FQNEAQ (reference sequence). This CDR3 contains 16 residues. DNA of the CDR3: TGTGCCAGCAGCTTAGCCCGCACAGGGGATTCGGATGAGCAGTTCTTC. Protein product: CASSLARTGDSDEQFF.

This chain links TRBV20-1 with TRBJ2-1, with 12 bases aligning to TRBD2. CDR1 is DFQATT, CDR2 SNEGSKA, per germline (reference sequence). After removal of 4 bases from V and 0 bases from J, the junction contained 10 bases not matched to a gene. CDR3 length: 18 residues. CDR3 in amino acids: CSATPELAGGISYNEQFF. CDR3 DNA: TGCAGTGCTACTCCCGAGCTAGCGGGAGGGATCTCCTACAATGAGCAGTTCTTC.

This clonotype was recorded many times. The J gene is TRBJ1-1, the V gene TRBV2; D gene unclear. This CDR3 is built from 13 residues. V lost 3 bases to trimming and J lost 1 base, with 6 bases between them. Germline-derived CDR1 and CDR2 are SNHLY and FYNNEI. CDR3 bases: TGTGCCAGCAGTGATCAGCAGAACACTGAAGCTTTCTTT. Protein product: CASSDQQNTEAFF.

In this sample, this clonotype turned up many times. The gene calls are TRBV7-9 and TRBJ2-7; D perhaps matches TRBD1 (6 bases). The germline V gene encodes CDR1 SEHNR and CDR2 FQNEAQ (reference sequence). The CDR3 runs to 13 residues. V was clipped by 4 bases and J by 6 bases, with 13 bases between them. CDR3 in amino acids: CASSYPTGSEQYF. CDR3 DNA sequence: TGTGCCAGCAGCTACCCGACAGGCTCCGAGCAGTACTTC.

The V and J genes are TRBV7-2 and TRBJ2-3; the match to TRBD1 covers 7 bases. J lost 0 bases, V lost 5 bases, and 5 bases had no gene match. Germline V CDR1 and CDR2: SGHTA, FQGNSA. This CDR3 is built from 15 residues. CDR3 region: CASSQRGRSTDTQYF. CDR3 bases: TGTGCCAGCAGCCAAAGGGGGCGAAGCACAGATACGCAGTATTTT.

J is TRBJ2-1 and V is TRBV19, with D maybe TRBD1 (6 bases). The DNA end is more similar to TRBJ2-7, so the J call may be wrong. The CDR3 runs 15 residues. CDR1 is LNHDA, CDR2 SQIVND, per germline (reference sequence). This CDR3 reads CASSMGAGAYNEQYF. The DNA for the CDR3 is TGTGCCAGTAGTATGGGGGCTGGGGCCTACAATGAGCAGTACTTC.

V usage is TRBV5-1 and J usage is TRBJ2-2; D tentatively fits TRBD1 or TRBD2 (5 bases each). Germline CDR1 and CDR2: SGHRS and YFSETQ. The V and J ends lost 4 bases and 0 bases respectively, with 10 bases between them. The CDR3 has 15 amino acids. The CDR3 loop reads CASSRGPANTGELFF. CDR3 sequence (DNA): TGCGCCAGCAGCCGGGGCCCCGCGAACACCGGGGAGCTGTTTTTT.

The CDR3 loop is CASRGVKGPLNEKLFF. In DNA, the CDR3 is TGTGCCAGCAGGGGAGTAAAGGGTCCCCTTAATGAAAAACTGTTTTTT. The chain couples TRBV25-1 to TRBJ1-4; D is uncertain. The V end lost 6 bases, the J end lost 4 bases, and 18 bases lay between the germline ends. Germline V gene data show CDR1 as MGHDK and CDR2 as SYGVNS. This CDR3 region has 16 residues.

This sequence joins TRBV10-3 and TRBJ1-2; TRBD1 matches at 8 bases. V lost 4 bases to trimming and J lost 8 bases; unmatched junction nucleotides: 15. The CDR3 runs to 16 residues. Germline V gene lookup returns CDR1 ENHRY and CDR2 SYGVKD. CDR3 DNA: TGTGCCATCAGTGGGATCCGGGACAGGAGGATGGAGGGCTACACCTTC. This sequence encodes CAISGIRDRRMEGYTF.

In its sample, this clonotype was seen a few times. This sequence joins TRBV7-9 and TRBJ2-5, with D possibly being TRBD2 (5 bases). CDR3 length: 14 residues. V gave up 5 bases and J gave up 2 bases, with 12 bases separating them. CDR1 and CDR2 (germline): SEHNR, FQNEAQ (reference sequence). DNA for the CDR3: TGTGCCAGCAGCCCATCCGGGAAACAAGAGACCCAGTACTTC. Its protein is CASSPSGKQETQYF.

This clonotype has just a few counts. V usage is TRBV2 and J usage is TRBJ1-2; 7 bases fit TRBD1. Germline values: CDR1 SNHLY, CDR2 FYNNEI. The CDR3 has 13 residues. V was pared by 6 bases and J by 6 bases, with 7 bases of the junction left unmatched. This CDR3 reads CASSDGQVHGYTF. CDR3 DNA: TGTGCCAGCAGCGATGGACAGGTTCATGGCTACACCTTC.

In this sample, this clonotype turned up a few times. The gene calls are TRBV10-3 and TRBJ1-2; D is unclear. Trimming removed 3 bases at V and 1 base at J, with 24 bases between. CDR1 and CDR2 (germline): ENHRY, SYGVKD. CDR3 length equals 19 residues. This CDR3 reads CAISEVARNTDAVNYGYTF. In DNA form, the CDR3 reads TGTGCCATCAGTGAAGTTGCACGGAACACAGATGCAGTTAACTATGGCTACACCTTC.

The genes are TRBV4-2 and TRBJ1-6; D might be TRBD1 (5 bases). V was trimmed by 1 base and J by 10 bases, leaving 11 bases between them. This CDR3 region has 14 residues. Germline V gene data show CDR1 as LGHNA and CDR2 as YNFKEQ. CDR3 protein: CASSQAGGRSPLHF. DNA for the CDR3: TGTGCCAGCAGCCAAGCCGGGGGGAGGTCACCCCTCCACTTT.

This clonotype has at least ten counts. CDR3 loop: CASSLSTGFQPQHF. The CDR3 nucleotides read TGTGCCAGCAGTTTAAGTACAGGGTTTCAGCCCCAGCATTTT. The chain couples TRBV12-3 or TRBV12-4 to TRBJ1-5; tentative D call: TRBD1 (6 bases). This CDR3 comprises 14 residues. Trimming pared 2 bases from V and 6 bases from J, leaving 11 bases between.

This clonotype appeared a few times. CDR3 sequence (DNA): TGTGCCAGTAGTATACATGCTCTAGCGGGAGGTCGAGATACGCAGTATTTT. It yields the protein CASSIHALAGGRDTQYF. The chain uses TRBV19 and TRBJ2-3; 11 positions agree with TRBD2. V trimming: 2 bases; J trimming: 5 bases; junction bases outside the gene matches: 9. The CDR3 sequence is 17 residues long. Germline V CDR1 and CDR2: LNHDA, SQIVND (reference sequence).